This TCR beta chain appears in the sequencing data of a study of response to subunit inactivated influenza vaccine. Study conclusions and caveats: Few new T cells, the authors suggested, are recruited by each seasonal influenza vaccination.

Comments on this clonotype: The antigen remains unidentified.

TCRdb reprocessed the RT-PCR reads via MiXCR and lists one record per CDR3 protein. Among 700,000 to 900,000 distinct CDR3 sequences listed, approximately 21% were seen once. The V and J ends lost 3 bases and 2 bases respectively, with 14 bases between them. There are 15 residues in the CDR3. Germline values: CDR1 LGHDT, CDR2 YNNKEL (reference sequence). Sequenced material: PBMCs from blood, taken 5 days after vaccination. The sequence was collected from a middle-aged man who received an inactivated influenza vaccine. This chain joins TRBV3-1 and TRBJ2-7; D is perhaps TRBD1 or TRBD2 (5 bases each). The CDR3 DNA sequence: TGTGCCAGCAGCCAGAGTGGGACCGGACCCTACGAGCAGTACTTC. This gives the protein CASSQSGTGPYEQYF.